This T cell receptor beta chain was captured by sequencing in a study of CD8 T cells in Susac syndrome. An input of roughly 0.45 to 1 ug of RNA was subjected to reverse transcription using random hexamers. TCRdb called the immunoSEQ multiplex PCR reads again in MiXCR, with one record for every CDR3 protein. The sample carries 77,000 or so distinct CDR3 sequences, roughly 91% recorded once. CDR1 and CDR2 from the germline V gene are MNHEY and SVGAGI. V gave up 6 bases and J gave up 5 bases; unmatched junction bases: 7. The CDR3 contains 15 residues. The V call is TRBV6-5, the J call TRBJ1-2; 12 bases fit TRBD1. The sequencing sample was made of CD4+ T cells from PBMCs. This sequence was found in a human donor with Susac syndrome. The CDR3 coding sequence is TGTGCCAGCAGCCAGGGACAGGGGGCTTGGTATGGCTACACCTTC. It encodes CASSQGQGAWYGYTF.